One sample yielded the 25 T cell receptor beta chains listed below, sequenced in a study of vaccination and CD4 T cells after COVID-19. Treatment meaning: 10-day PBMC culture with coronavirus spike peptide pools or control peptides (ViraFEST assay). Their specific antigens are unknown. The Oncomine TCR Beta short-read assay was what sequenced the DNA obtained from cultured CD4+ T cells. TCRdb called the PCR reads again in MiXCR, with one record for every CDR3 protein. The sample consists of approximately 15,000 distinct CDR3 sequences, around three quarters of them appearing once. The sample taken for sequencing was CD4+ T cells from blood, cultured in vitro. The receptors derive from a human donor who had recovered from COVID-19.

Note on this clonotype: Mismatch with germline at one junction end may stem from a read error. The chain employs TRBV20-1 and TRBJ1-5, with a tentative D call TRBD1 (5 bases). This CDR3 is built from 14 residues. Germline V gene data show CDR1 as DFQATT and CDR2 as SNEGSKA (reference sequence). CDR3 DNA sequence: TGCAGTGCGAGAGAGGGGCTGGGAGGTCAGCCCCAGCATTTT. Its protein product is CSAREGLGGQPQHF.

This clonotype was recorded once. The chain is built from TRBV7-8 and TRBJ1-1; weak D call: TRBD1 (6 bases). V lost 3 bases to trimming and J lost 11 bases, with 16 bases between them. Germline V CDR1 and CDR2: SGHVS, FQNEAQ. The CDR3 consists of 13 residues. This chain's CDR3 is CASSLGGRGGAFF. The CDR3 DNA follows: TGTGCCAGCAGCTTGGGGGGCAGGGGTGGCGCTTTCTTT.

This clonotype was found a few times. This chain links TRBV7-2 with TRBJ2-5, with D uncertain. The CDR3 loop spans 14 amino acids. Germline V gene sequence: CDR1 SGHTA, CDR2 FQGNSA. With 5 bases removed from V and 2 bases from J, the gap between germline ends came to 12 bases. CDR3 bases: TGTGCCAGCAGCCCCCCCCCGTATCAAGAGACCCAGTACTTC. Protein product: CASSPPPYQETQYF.

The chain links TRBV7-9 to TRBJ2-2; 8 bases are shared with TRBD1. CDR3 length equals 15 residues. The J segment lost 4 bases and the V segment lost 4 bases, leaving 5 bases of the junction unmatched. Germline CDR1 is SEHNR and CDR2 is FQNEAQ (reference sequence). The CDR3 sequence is CASSSTGGSTGELFF. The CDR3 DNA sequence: TGTGCCAGCAGCTCAACAGGGGGGAGCACCGGGGAGCTGTTTTTT.

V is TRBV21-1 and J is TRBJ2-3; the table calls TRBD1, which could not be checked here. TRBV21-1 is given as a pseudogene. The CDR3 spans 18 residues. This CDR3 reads CASSTRTGQKSSTDTQYF. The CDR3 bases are TGTGCCAGCAGCACGCGGACAGGGCAGAAATCTAGCACAGATACGCAGTATTTT.

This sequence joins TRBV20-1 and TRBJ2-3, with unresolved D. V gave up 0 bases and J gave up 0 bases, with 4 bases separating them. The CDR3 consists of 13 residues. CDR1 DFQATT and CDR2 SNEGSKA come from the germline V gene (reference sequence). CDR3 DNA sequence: TGCAGTGCTAGAGACAGAAGCACAGATACGCAGTATTTT. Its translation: CSARDRSTDTQYF.

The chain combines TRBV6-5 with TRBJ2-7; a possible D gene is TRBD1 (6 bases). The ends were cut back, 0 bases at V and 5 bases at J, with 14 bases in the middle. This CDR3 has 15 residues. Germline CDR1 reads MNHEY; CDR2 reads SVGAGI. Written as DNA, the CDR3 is TGTGCCAGCAGTTACTCGAGTGGCAGGGGCCACGAGCAGTACTTC. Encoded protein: CASSYSSGRGHEQYF.

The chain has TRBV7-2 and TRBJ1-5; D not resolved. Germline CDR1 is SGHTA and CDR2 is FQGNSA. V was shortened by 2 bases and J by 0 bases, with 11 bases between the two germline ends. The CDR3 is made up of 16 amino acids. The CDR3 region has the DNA TGTGCCAGCAGCTTATCTCCAGACCATAGCAATCAGCCCCAGCATTTT. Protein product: CASSLSPDHSNQPQHF.

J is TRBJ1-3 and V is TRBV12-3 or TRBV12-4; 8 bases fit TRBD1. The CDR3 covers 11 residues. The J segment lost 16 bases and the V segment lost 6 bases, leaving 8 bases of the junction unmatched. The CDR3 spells CASSALDRVYF. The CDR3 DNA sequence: TGTGCCAGCAGCGCCTTGGACAGGGTTTATTTT.

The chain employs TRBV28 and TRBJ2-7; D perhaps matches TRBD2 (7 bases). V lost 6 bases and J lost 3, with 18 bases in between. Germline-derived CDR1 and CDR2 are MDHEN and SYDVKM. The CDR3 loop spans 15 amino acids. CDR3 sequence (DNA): TGTGCCAGCAGGTCACAGGGTGGGGGGGACTACGAGCAGTACTTC. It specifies CASRSQGGGDYEQYF. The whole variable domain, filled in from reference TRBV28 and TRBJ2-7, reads DVKVTQSSRYLVKRTGEKVFLECVQDMDHENMFWYRQDPGLGLRLIYFSYDVKMKEKGDIPEGYSVSREKKERFSLILESASTNQTSMYLCASRSQGGGDYEQYFGPGTRLTVT.

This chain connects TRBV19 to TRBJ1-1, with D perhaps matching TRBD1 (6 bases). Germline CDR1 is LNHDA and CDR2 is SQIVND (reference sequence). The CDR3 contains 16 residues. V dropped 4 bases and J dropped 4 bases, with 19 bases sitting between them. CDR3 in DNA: TGTGCCAGTAGTAAAGGGACAAGCAAGGGGAGCACTGAAGCTTTCTTT. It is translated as CASSKGTSKGSTEAFF.

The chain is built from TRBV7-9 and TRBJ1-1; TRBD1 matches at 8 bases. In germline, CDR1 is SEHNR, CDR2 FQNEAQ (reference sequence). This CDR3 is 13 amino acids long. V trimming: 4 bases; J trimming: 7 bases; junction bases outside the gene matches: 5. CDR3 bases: TGTGCCAGCAGCTCATCGACAGGGGTTGAAGCTTTCTTT. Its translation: CASSSSTGVEAFF. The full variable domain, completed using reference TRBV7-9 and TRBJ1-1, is DTGVSQNPRHKITKRGQNVTFRCDPISEHNRLYWYRQTLGQGPEFLTYFQNEAQLEKSRLLSDRFSAERPKGSFSTLEIQRTEQGDSAMYLCASSSSTGVEAFFGQGTRLTVV.

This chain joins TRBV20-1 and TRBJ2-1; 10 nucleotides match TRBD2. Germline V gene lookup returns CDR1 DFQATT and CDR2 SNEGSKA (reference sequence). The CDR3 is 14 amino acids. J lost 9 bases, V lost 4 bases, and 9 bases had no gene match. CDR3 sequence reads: CSAKQASGRGEQFF. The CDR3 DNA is TGCAGTGCTAAGCAGGCTAGCGGGAGAGGTGAGCAGTTCTTC.

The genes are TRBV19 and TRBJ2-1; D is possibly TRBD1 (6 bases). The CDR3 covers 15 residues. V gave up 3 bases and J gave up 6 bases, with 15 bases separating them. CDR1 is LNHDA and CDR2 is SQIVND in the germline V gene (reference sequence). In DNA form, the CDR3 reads TGTGCCAGTAGTATCTCAGGGGACACCTCCAATGAGCAGTTCTTC. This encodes CASSISGDTSNEQFF. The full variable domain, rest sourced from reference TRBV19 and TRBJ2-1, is DGGITQSPKYLFRKEGQNVTLSCEQNLNHDAMYWYRQDPGQGLRLIYYSQIVNDFQKGDIAEGYSVSREKKESFPLTVTSAQKNPTAFYLCASSISGDTSNEQFFGPGTRLTVL.

CDR3 bases: TGTGCCAGCCAGGCCCTCGGGACAGGGAATCGGCACACTGAAGCTTTCTTT. Its translation is CASQALGTGNRHTEAFF. J is TRBJ1-1 and V is TRBV6-1, with 9 bases identical to TRBD1. Germline-derived CDR1 and CDR2 are MNHNS and SASEGT. The CDR3 has 17 amino acids. V dropped 8 bases and J dropped 3; count of bases not matched to a gene: 16.

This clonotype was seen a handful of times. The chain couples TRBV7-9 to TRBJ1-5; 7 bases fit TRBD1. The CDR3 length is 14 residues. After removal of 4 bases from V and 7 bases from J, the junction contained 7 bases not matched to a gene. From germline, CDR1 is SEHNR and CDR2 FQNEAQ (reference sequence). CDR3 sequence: CASSSQTGDQPQHF. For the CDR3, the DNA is TGTGCCAGCAGCTCCCAAACAGGGGACCAGCCCCAGCATTTT. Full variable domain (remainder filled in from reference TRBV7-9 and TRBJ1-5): DTGVSQNPRHKITKRGQNVTFRCDPISEHNRLYWYRQTLGQGPEFLTYFQNEAQLEKSRLLSDRFSAERPKGSFSTLEIQRTEQGDSAMYLCASSSQTGDQPQHFGDGTRLSIL.

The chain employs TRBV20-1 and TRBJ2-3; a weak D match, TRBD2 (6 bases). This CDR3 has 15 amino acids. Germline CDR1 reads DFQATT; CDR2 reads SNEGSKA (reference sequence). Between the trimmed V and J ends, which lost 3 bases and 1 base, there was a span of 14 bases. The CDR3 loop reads CSARTGRGRTDTQYF. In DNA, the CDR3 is TGCAGTGCTAGGACGGGGCGGGGACGCACAGATACGCAGTATTTT.

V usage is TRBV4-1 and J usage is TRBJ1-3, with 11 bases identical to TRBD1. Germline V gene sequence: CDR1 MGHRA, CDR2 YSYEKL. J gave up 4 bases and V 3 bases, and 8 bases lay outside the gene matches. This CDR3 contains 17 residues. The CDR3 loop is CASSHPGQGGSGNTIYF. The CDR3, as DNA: TGCGCCAGCAGCCACCCGGGACAGGGGGGATCGGGAAACACCATATATTTT.

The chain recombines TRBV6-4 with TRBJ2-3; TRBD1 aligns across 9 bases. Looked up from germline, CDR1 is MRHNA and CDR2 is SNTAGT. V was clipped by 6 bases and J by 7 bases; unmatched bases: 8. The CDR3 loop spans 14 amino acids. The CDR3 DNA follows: TGTGCCAGCAGCGAGGACAGGGGAGGTTATACGCAGTATTTT. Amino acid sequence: CASSEDRGGYTQYF.

The CDR3 DNA reads as TGCAGTGCTACGAAGCGGGAGGGCCTAGGTTACGAGCAGTACTTC. It codes for CSATKREGLGYEQYF. The rearrangement links TRBV20-1 to TRBJ2-7; 10 bases match TRBD2. V lost 4 bases, J lost 4 bases, and 10 bases stayed unmatched. This CDR3 is 15 amino acids long. Germline lookup yields CDR1 DFQATT and CDR2 SNEGSKA (reference sequence).

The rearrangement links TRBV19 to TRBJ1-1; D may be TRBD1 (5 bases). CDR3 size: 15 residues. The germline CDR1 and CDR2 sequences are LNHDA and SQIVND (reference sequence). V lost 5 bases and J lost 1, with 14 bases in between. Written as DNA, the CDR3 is TGTGCCAGTAGTCCTCGGGGCCCTCAGAACACTGAAGCTTTCTTT. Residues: CASSPRGPQNTEAFF.

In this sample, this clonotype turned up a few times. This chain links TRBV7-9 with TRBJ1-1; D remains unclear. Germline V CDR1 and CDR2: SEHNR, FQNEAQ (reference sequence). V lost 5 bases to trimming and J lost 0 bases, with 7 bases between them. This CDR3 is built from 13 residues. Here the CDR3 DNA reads TGTGCCAGCAGCCCAGTAGTGAACACTGAAGCTTTCTTT. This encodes CASSPVVNTEAFF.

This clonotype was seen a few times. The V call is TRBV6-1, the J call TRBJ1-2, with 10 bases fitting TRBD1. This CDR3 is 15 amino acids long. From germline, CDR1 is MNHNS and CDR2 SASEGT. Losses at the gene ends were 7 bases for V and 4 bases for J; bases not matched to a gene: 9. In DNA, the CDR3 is TGTGCCAGCACCCGGTCCGGGACAGGGGTCTATGGCTACACCTTC. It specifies CASTRSGTGVYGYTF.

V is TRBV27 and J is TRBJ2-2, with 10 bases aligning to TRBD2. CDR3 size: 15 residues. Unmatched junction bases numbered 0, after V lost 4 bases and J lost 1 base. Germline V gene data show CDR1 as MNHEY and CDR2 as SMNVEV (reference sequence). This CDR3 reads CASSSSGRNTGELFF. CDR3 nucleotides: TGTGCCAGCAGTTCTAGCGGGAGGAACACCGGGGAGCTGTTTTTT.

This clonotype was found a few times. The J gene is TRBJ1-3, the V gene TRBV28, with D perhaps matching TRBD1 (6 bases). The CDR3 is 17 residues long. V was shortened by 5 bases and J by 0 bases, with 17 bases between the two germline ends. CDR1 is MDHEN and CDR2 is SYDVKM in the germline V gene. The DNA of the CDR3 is TGTGCCAGCAGTGCGCCGCAGGGGCTCCTCTCTGGAAACACCATATATTTT. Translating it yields CASSAPQGLLSGNTIYF.